This TCR beta chain was identified in a study of regulatory T cells in long-lasting Graves disease. The wider study: The study counted Graves' disease as persistent given over 5 years of antithyroid drugs and positive TSH receptor antibodies.

Remarks on this clonotype: Its antigen is currently unknown.

Study findings and constraints: Reduced TCR diversity was observed in persistent Graves' patients versus newly diagnosed patients.

Time point described: persistent/refractory GD, antithyroid drugs over 5 years with positive TRAb. PBMCs provided the RNA from which the TCR library was made. Into tubes containing EDTA, approximately 8.9 milliliters of peripheral blood were drawn. V dropped 6 bases and J dropped 7; count of bases not matched to a gene: 3. CDR1 MNHNS and CDR2 SASEGT come from the germline V gene. CDR3 size: 12 residues. The authors built TCR beta libraries using iRepertoire HTBI primers and Arm-PCR of CDR3 regions. TCRdb itself ran the multiplex PCR reads through MiXCR, one entry per CDR3 protein. The data show 500,000 to 700,000 distinct CDR3 sequences, approximately 31% seen once.

The specimen was peripheral blood mononuclear cells (PBMCs), collected when the disease was refractory, from a patient treated with antithyroid drugs. V and J are TRBV6-1 and TRBJ1-1; TRBD1 matches at 9 bases. The origin of this receptor is a female donor with Graves disease. The CDR3 sequence is CASRSTGGEAFF. CDR3 coding DNA: TGTGCCAGCAGATCGACAGGGGGTGAAGCTTTCTTT.